Included here is one T cell receptor beta chain sequence, with context. Its binding antigen is unknown. Per-base quality was not reported, and no clone a single base away is much larger than it. These data are taken from a study of vaccination and CD4 T cells after COVID-19 (dated by TCRdb to between 2021 and 2022). Regarding the study in general: Convalescent patients had a positive SARS-CoV-2 result on nasal swab PCR, and of these patients, several had mild disease and one had severe disease. In the convalescent cohort there were six males and four females, among whom were two Hispanic individuals, seven Caucasians, two Asians and one multiracial person. Two doses of either the Pfizer-BioNTech BNT162b2 vaccine (n=8) or the Moderna mRNA-1273 vaccine (n=2) were administered to participants. Post-COVID blood samples from convalescent patients were collected a median of roughly 100 days after diagnosis, with a range of about 35 to 161 days. Post-vaccine blood samples were taken a median of around 77 days after the second vaccine dose, with a range of about 13 to 250 days. Overlapping spike peptide pools from SARS-CoV-2 and from the common cold coronaviruses HCoV-NL63, HCoV-OC43 and HCoV-229E were used as culture stimuli. In control cultures, a CEFX viral epitope pool was used as positive control, an HIV-1 Nef peptide pool was used as negative control, or no peptide was added. The spike-specific CD4+ TCR repertoire was compared before and after mRNA vaccination in nine to ten COVID-19 convalescent patients and 4 infection-naive healthy vaccine recipients. The investigation overall reported the following: Although the median number of SARS-CoV-2-reactive clonotypes went up from fewer than 25 after infection to 38 after vaccination, the increase was not significant. Of the vaccine-specific clones in convalescent patients, 304 of 307, or nearly all, reacted only to SARS-CoV-2 spike and did not cross-react with common cold coronaviruses. Only a relatively small number of convalescent patients were included in the study, and early timepoints following natural infection were not analyzed. Among convalescent patients, a median roughly 90% of the SARS-CoV-2-reactive clones seen after vaccination appeared only after vaccination, which suggests priming specific to the vaccine.

The library came from PCR. TCR sequencing of DNA from cultured CD4+ T cells used the Oncomine TCR Beta short-read assay at the Johns Hopkins FTIC core. Genomic DNA was extracted from the cultured CD4+ T cells with the QIAamp micro DNA kit. The Oncomine TCR Beta libraries from cultured CD4+ T cells were pooled using unique dual indexes and then sequenced on an Illumina iSeq 100. Per the authors' processing: Non-productive sequences were filtered out, and CDR3s that did not start with C, did not end with F or W, or were shorter than 7 amino acids were discarded. The MANAFEST web application identified antigen-specific clonotypes by comparing peptide-stimulated wells against reference wells and other culture wells. To be called positive, a clone needed an FDR below 0.05, an odds ratio above 5, and a productive frequency above 0.1% in at least two of three replicate wells. Cross-reactive clonotypes were defined as significantly expanded in both SARS-CoV-2 spike wells and at least one common cold coronavirus spike condition. Similarity between CDR3 sequences was evaluated in R version 3.6.1 using Levenshtein distances (stringdist) and unrooted phylogenetic trees (ape). TCRdb reanalyzed the raw reads on its own, using fastp at Q25 for trimming and MiXCR for clone calling, and kept in-frame beta chains. Rows are combined by CDR3 protein, so each entry shows the most common genes and DNA. None of the V and J calls come from the authors' own analysis; TCRdb made them. In this sample the table shows fewer than 20,000 distinct CDR3 sequences, about 73% of which occur a single time. The ten largest clonotypes hold 5.5% of the sample.

The treatment or condition tag for this specimen amounts to: approximately 9-day PBMC culture with coronavirus spike peptide pools or control peptides (ViraFEST assay). The ViraFEST assay, used in the study, expanded antigen-specific T cells with peptide pools and then identified the expanded clonotypes through TCR sequencing. The positive SARS-CoV-2 PCR tests of the convalescent patients were dated from March to December 2020, before the Alpha, Beta and Delta variants emerged in the United States. Each well held 2 million to 2.5 million PBMCs cultured with roughly 10 ug/ml peptide pools in IMDM containing approximately 5% human AB serum and 10 IU/ml IL-2. Half of the culture medium was replaced with fresh IL-2-containing medium on days 3 and 7. CD4+ T cells were isolated after 10 days of culture through negative selection using the EasySep CD4+ T cell isolation kit. Ficoll-Paque Plus gradient centrifugation was used to isolate PBMCs from whole blood, and the isolated PBMCs were then either used fresh or cryopreserved at -140C. In general, triplicate wells were set up for every culture condition.

Specimen: CD4+ T cells from blood, cultured in vitro. The clonotype was recovered from a human donor who had recovered from COVID-19.

The sequenced DNA: TGTGCCAGCAGCGTAGTCGAGAGCTCCTACGAGCAGTACTTC. Protein translation: CASSVVESSYEQYF. This chain joins TRBV9 to TRBJ2-7; no D gene can be assigned with confidence. Trimming costs V 0 bases and J 0 bases, and their ends lie 7 bases apart. The CDR3 holds 14 amino acids from the cysteine to the phenylalanine. Only the CDR3 region is kept as DNA, spanning 42 bases read in frame from base 1. As encoded in the germline V gene, CDR1 is SGDLS while CDR2 is YYNGEE. Full variable domain (CDR3 extended with the reference TRBV9 and TRBJ2-7 proteins): DSGVTQTPKHLITATGQRVTLRCSPRSGDLSVYWYQQSLDQGLQFLIQYYNGEERAKGNILERFSAQQFPDLHSELNLSSLELGDSALYFCASSVVESSYEQYFGPGTRLTVT.